Presented here are 4 T cell receptor beta chains from one specimen sequenced in a study of cytotoxic CD8 clonotypes in ibrutinib-treated CLL. Assay used: immunoSEQ multiplex PCR; TCRdb lists only in-frame clones, some missing. The repertoire holds 330,000 or so clones, with 67% as singletons. The specimen comprised PBMCs, sampled after 36 months of ibrutinib treatment. These receptor sequences come from a human donor with chronic lymphocytic leukemia.

V gene TRBV11-3 combines with J gene TRBJ1-1; tentatively, D is TRBD1 (5 bases). CDR1 is SGHNT, CDR2 YENEEA, per germline. V dropped 4 bases and J dropped 1 base, with 7 bases sitting between them. The CDR3 totals 13 residues. DNA for the CDR3: TGTGCCAGCAGCTGGGGACCGAACACTGAAGCTTTCTTT. As protein: CASSWGPNTEAFF.

J is TRBJ2-1 and V is TRBV25-1, with 9 bases matching TRBD2. Germline assignment: CDR1 MGHDK and CDR2 SYGVNS. Trimming took 1 base from V and 6 from J; bases not matched to a gene: 7. The CDR3 sequence is 16 residues long. The CDR3 DNA reads TGTGCCAGCAGTGAATTCCCGGGACTAGCAGGCAATGAGCAGTTCTTC. It yields the protein CASSEFPGLAGNEQFF.

This clone came up a few times. CDR3 DNA sequence: TGTGCCAGCAGCGGGGACCACTCCTACGAGCAGTACTTC. Translated, it gives CASSGDHSYEQYF. The chain combines TRBV13 with TRBJ2-7, with D perhaps matching TRBD1 or TRBD2 (5 bases each). V was shortened by 5 bases and J by 0 bases, with 8 bases between the two germline ends. The germline gives CDR1 PRHDT, CDR2 FYEKMQ (reference sequence). The CDR3 runs to 13 residues.

This chain connects TRBV18 to TRBJ2-6; TRBD1 might be the D (6 bases). Trimming took off 2 bases at V and 2 bases at J, with 13 bases between the two ends. CDR1 KGHSH and CDR2 LQKENI come from the germline V gene. CDR3 size: 17 residues. CDR3 sequence reads: CASSPRGQNPGANVLTF. DNA of the CDR3: TGTGCCAGCTCACCAAGGGGACAAAATCCTGGGGCCAACGTCCTGACTTTC.